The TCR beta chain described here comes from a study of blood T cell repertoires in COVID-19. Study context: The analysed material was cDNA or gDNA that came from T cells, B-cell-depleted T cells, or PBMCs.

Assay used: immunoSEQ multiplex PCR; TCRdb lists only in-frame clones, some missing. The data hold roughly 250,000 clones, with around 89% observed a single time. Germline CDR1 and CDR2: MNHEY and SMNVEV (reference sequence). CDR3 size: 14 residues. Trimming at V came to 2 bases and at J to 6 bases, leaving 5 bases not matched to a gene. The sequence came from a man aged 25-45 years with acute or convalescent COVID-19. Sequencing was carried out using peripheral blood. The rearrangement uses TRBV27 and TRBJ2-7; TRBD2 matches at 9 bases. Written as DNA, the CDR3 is TGTGCCAGCAGTTTAAAAGCGGGAGGAGGCGAGCAGTACTTC. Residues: CASSLKAGGGEQYF.